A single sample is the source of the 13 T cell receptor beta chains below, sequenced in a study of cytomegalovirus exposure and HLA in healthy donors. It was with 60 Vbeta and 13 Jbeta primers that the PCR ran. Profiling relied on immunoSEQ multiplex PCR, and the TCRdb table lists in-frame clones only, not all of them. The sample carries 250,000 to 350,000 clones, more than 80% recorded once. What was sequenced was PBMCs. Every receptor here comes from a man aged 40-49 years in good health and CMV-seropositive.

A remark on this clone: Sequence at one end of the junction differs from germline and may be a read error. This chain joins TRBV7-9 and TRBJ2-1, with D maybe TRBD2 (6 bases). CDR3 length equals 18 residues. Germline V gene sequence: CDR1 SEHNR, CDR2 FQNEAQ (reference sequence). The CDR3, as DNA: TGTTCCAGCAGCTTAGTATCGTATCGGCGGGAAGTGTACAATGAGCAGTTCTTC. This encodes CSSSLVSYRREVYNEQFF.

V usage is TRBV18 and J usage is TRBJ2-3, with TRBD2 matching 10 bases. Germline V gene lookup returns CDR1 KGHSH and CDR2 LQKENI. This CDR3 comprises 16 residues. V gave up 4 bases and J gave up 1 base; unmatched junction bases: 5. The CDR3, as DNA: TGTGCCAGCTCACGCGAGCGGGAGGGCGGCACAGATACGCAGTATTTT. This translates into CASSREREGGTDTQYF. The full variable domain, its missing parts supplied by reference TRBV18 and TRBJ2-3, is NAGVMQNPRHLVRRRGQEARLRCSPMKGHSHVYWYRQLPEEGLKFMVYLQKENIIDESGMPKERFSAEFPKEGPSILRIQQVVRGDSAAYFCASSREREGGTDTQYFGPGTRLTVL.

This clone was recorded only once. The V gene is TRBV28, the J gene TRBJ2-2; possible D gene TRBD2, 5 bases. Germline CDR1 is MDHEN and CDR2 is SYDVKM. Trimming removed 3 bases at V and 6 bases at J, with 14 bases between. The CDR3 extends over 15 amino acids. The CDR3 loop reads CASSFVGARAGELFF. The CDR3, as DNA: TGTGCCAGCAGTTTCGTGGGAGCGAGGGCCGGGGAGCTGTTTTTT.

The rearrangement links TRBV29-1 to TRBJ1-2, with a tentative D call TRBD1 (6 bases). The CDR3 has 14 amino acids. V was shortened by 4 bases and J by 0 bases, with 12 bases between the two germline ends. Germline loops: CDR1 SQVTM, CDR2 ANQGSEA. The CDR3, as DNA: TGCAGCGTTGGTTCAGGGGTCGCTAACTATGGCTACACCTTC. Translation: CSVGSGVANYGYTF. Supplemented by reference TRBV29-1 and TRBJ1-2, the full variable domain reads SAVISQKPSRDICQRGTSLTIQCQVDSQVTMMFWYRQQPGQSLTLIATANQGSEATYESGFVIDKFPISRPNLTFSTLTVSNMSPEDSSIYLCSVGSGVANYGYTFGSGTRLTVV.

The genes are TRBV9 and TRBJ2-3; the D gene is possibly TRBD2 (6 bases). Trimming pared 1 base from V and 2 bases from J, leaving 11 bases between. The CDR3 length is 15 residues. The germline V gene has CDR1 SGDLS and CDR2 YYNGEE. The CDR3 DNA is TGTGCCAGCAGCGTATTGGACTATGCCACAGATACGCAGTATTTT. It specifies CASSVLDYATDTQYF.

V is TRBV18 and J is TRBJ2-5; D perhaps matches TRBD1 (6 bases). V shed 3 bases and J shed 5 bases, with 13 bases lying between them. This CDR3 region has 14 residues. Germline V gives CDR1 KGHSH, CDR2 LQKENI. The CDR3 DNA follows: TGTGCCAGCTCACCCAAGACAGGTGGGGAGACCCAGTACTTC. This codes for CASSPKTGGETQYF.

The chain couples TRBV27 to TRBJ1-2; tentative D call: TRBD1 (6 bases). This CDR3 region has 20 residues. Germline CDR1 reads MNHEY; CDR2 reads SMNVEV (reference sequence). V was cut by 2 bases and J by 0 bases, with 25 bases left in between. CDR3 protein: CASSLKVRAGDLQANYGYTF. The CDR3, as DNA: TGTGCCAGCAGTTTAAAAGTTAGGGCAGGGGACCTCCAAGCTAACTATGGCTACACCTTC.

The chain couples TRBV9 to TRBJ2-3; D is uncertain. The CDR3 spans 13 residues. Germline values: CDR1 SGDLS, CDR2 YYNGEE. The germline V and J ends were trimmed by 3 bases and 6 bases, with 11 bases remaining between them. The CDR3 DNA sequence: TGTGCCAGCAGCGAGCCCCTCTCGGATACGCAGTATTTT. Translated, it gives CASSEPLSDTQYF. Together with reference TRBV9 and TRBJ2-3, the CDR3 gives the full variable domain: DSGVTQTPKHLITATGQRVTLRCSPRSGDLSVYWYQQSLDQGLQFLIQYYNGEERAKGNILERFSAQQFPDLHSELNLSSLELGDSALYFCASSEPLSDTQYFGPGTRLTVL.

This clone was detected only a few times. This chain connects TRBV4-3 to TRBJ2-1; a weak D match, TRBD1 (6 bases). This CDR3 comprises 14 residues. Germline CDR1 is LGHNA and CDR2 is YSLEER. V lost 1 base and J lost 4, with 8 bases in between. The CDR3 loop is CASSQGDTYNEQFF. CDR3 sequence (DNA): TGCGCCAGCAGCCAAGGGGACACATACAATGAGCAGTTCTTC.

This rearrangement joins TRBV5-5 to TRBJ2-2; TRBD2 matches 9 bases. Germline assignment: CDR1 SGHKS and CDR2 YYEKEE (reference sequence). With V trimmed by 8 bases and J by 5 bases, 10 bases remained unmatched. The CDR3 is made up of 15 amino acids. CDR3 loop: CASSLAGVQTGELFF. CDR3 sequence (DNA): TGTGCCAGTTCATTAGCGGGAGTACAGACCGGGGAGCTGTTTTTT.

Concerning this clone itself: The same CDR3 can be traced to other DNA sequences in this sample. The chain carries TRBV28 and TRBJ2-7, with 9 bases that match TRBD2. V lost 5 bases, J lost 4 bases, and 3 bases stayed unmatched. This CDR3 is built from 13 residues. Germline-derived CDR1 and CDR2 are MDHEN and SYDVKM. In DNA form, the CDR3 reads TGTGCCAGCAGTCTGACTAGCGGTTACGAGCAGTACTTC. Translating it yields CASSLTSGYEQYF.

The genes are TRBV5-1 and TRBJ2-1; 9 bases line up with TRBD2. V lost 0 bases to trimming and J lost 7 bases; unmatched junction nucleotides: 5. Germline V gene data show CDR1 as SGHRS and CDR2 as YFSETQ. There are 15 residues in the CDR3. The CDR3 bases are TGCGCCAGCAGCTTGGTTGCGGGAGGGGGAAATGAGCAGTTCTTC. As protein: CASSLVAGGGNEQFF.

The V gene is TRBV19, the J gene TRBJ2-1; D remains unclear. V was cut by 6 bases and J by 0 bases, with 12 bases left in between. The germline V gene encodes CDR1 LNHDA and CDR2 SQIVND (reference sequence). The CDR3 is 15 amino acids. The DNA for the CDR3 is TGTGCCAGTAGAGAAGTACTAAGCTCCTACAATGAGCAGTTCTTC. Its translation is CASREVLSSYNEQFF. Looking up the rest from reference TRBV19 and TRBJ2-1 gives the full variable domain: DGGITQSPKYLFRKEGQNVTLSCEQNLNHDAMYWYRQDPGQGLRLIYYSQIVNDFQKGDIAEGYSVSREKKESFPLTVTSAQKNPTAFYLCASREVLSSYNEQFFGPGTRLTVL.